This T cell receptor beta chain was observed in a study of CD8+CD57+ T cells in acquired aplastic anemia. Overall study results and limits: For CD8+ Simpson's diversity, patients and controls showed no significant difference.

By flow cytometry, patients selected for sequencing had shown an expansion of CD8+CD57+ cells. The sample holds a few counts of this clonotype. No antigen is known for it. The use of genomic DNA as template underpinned the TCR beta VDJ and CDR3 profiling. TCRdb independently ran MiXCR on the reads; one entry per CDR3 protein. The table has roughly 280,000 distinct CDR3 sequences, roughly 53% seen once. Germline CDR1 is SGDLS and CDR2 is YYNGEE. The CDR3 is 15 amino acids. V lost 0 bases and J 1 base, leaving 10 bases between the germline ends. The sample taken for sequencing was sorted CD4+, CD8+, or CD8+CD57+ T cells (not recorded which) from PBMCs. V and J are TRBV9 and TRBJ2-5; D is unclear. The sequence came from a human donor with aplastic anemia. The CDR3 DNA follows: TGTGCCAGCAGCGTAGGAGCGAGAGTCCAAGAGACCCAGTACTTC. Protein product: CASSVGARVQETQYF.